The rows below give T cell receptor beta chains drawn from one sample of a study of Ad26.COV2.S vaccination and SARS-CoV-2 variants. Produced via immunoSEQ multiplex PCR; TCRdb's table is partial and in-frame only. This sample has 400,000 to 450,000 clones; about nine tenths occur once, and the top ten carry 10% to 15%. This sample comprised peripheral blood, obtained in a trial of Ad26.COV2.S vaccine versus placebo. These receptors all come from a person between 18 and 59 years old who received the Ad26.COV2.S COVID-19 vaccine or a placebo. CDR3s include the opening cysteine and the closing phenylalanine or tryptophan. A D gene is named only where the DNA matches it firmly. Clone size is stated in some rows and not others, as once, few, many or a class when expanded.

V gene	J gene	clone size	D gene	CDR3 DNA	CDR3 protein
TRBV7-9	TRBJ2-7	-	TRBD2	TGTGCCAGCACCGGACTAGCGGGAGGGGATTCCTACGAGCAGTACTTC	CASTGLAGGDSYEQYF
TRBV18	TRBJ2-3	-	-	TGTGCCAGCTCACCCGGGACAGATACGCAGTATTTT	CASSPGTDTQYF
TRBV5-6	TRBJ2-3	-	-	TGTGCCAGCAGCTTTATGGGAAACACAGATACGCAGTATTTT	CASSFMGNTDTQYF
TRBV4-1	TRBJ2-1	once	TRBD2	TGCGCCAGCAGCCAAAATCTCCTAGCGGGAGGGCCAAATGAGCAGTTCTTC	CASSQNLLAGGPNEQFF
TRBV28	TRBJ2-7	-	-	TGTGCCAGCAGTGGACAGAGCTACGAGCAGTACTTC	CASSGQSYEQYF
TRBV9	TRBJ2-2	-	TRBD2	TGTGCCAGCAGCGTAAGACCGGGAGGGCAGACCGGGGAGCTGTTTTTT	CASSVRPGGQTGELFF
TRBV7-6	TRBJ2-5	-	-	TGTGCCAGCAGCTTAGAGGACGGCACCCAAGAGACCCAGTACTTC	CASSLEDGTQETQYF
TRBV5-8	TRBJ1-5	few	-	TGTGCCAGCAGCTTGTGGACCAATCAGCCCCAGCATTTT	CASSLWTNQPQHF
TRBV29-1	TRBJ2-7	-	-	TGCAGCGTTGAAGCTCGGGGGGACAGTCCTTACGAGCAGTACTTC	CSVEARGDSPYEQYF
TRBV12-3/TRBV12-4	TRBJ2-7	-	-	TGTGCCAGCTGTAGTTCGTTATCCTACGAGCAGTACTTC	CASCSSLSYEQYF
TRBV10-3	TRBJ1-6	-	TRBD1	TGTGCCATCAGTGAGCCCTGGACAGGGAGTTATAATTCACCCCTCCACTTT	CAISEPWTGSYNSPLHF
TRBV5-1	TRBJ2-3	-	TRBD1	TGCGCCAGCAGCCCACTCCGGGACAGGGAAACAGATACGCAGTATTTT	CASSPLRDRETDTQYF
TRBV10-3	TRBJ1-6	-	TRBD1	TGTGCCATCAAAGGGACAGAGAATTATAATTCACCCCTCCACTTT	CAIKGTENYNSPLHF
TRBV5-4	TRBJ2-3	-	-	TGTGCCAGCAGCTTGTCGGGAGCAGATACGCAGTATTTT	CASSLSGADTQYF
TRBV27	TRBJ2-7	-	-	TGTGCCAGCAGTTTATCGGTGGGGGCCGATGGCGAGCAGTACTTC	CASSLSVGADGEQYF
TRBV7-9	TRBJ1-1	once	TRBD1	TGTGCCAGCAGCTTAGACGGACAGGGGCTCTCGAACGCTGAAGCTTTCTTT	CASSLDGQGLSNAEAFF
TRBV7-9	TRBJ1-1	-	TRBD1	TGTGCCAGCAGCTTGGGACAGGGGGCCATACTGAACACTGAAGCTTTCTTT	CASSLGQGAILNTEAFF
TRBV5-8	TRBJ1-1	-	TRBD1	TGTGCCAGCAGCCACGGGACAGGGCGGACTGAAGCTTTCTTT	CASSHGTGRTEAFF
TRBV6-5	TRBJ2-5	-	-	TGTGCCAGCAGTTTTCAGCACCAAGAGACCCAGTACTTC	CASSFQHQETQYF
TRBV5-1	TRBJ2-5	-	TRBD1	TGCGCCAGCAGCTACGGACAGGGAGACTACCAAGAGACCCAGTACTTC	CASSYGQGDYQETQYF
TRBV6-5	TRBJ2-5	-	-	TGTGCCAGCAGCAGGAGTCAAGAGACCCAGTACTTC	CASSRSQETQYF
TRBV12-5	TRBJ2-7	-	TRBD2	TGTGCTAGTGGTTTGCCAAAGACTAGCGGGAGCTACTCCTACGAGCAGTACTTC	CASGLPKTSGSYSYEQYF
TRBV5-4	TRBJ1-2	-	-	TGTGCCAGCAGCGAACGGGCCTTAGCTAACTATGGCTACACCTTC	CASSERALANYGYTF
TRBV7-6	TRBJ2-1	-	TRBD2	TGTGCCAGCAGCTTAGGGGGACTAGCGGGAGGGCATGAGCAGTTCTTC	CASSLGGLAGGHEQFF
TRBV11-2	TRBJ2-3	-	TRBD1	TGTGCCAGCAGCCCCCCCTCGACAGGGTCCACAGATACGCAGTATTTT	CASSPPSTGSTDTQYF
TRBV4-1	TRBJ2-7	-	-	TGCGCCAGCAGCCGCACTAGTTTTCCCTACGAGCAGTACTTC	CASSRTSFPYEQYF
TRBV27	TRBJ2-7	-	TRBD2	TGTGCCAGCAGTTTTGGCGGGAGCTACGAGCAGTACTTC	CASSFGGSYEQYF
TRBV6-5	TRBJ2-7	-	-	TGTGCCAGCAGTTACTCGATGGACAGCTCCTACGAGCAGTACTTC	CASSYSMDSSYEQYF
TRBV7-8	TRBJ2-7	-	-	TGTGCCAGCAGCTTAGCTGGCAGGGCTAGCTCCTACGAGCAGTACTTC	CASSLAGRASSYEQYF
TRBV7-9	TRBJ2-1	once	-	TGTGCCAGCAGCGGACCCGGGACCCAAGGGCAGTTCTTC	CASSGPGTQGQFF
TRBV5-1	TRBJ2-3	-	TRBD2	TGCGCCAGCAGCCAAACTAGCGGCTCAACAGATACGCAGTATTTT	CASSQTSGSTDTQYF
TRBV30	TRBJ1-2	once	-	TGTGCCTGGAGTGTAGGCAGGGGAGTTTTTGGCTACACCTTC	CAWSVGRGVFGYTF
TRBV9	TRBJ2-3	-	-	TGTGCCAGCAACCTCGGTGGATACCTCACAGATACGCAGTATTTT	CASNLGGYLTDTQYF
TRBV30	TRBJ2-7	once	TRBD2	TGTGCCTGGAGTTTAGCGGGGGGACGACCCCTCGAGCAGTACTTC	CAWSLAGGRPLEQYF
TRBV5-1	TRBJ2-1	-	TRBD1	TGCGCCAGCAGCTCAGGACAGGGGGTGGACAATGAGCAGTTCTTC	CASSSGQGVDNEQFF
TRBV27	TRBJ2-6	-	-	TGTGCCAGCACGGCCGGGAGCTCTGGGGCCAACGTCCTGACTTTC	CASTAGSSGANVLTF
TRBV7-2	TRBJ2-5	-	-	TGTGCCAGCAGCGCTCAAGAGACCCAGTACTTC	CASSAQETQYF
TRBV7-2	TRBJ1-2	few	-	TGTGCCAGCAGCCCATTATCGCGCAGGTTCTACTATGGCTACACCTTC	CASSPLSRRFYYGYTF
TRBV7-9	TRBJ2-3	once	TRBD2	TGTGCCAGCAGCTTTATCAGCGGGAGGGCCTTAACAGATACGCAGTATTTT	CASSFISGRALTDTQYF
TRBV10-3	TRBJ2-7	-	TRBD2	TGTGCCATCAGTGAGTTCGGACTAGCGGGAGGCGTAATCTACGAGCAGTACTTC	CAISEFGLAGGVIYEQYF
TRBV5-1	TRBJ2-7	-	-	TGCGCCAGCAGCTTGGCGGGCAGAACGGTTGACGAGCAGTACTTC	CASSLAGRTVDEQYF
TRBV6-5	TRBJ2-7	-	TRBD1	TGTGCCAGCAGTTACTTTGGGACAGGGGGCGACGAGCAGTACTTC	CASSYFGTGGDEQYF
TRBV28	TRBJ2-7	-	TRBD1	TGTGCCAGCAGACCCGGGACAGATTCATACGAGCAGTACTTC	CASRPGTDSYEQYF
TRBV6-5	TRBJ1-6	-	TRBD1	TGTGCCAGCAATAACCGGGACAGCAATTCACCCCTCCACTTT	CASNNRDSNSPLHF
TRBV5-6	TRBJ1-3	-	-	TGTGCCAGCAGCTTGAGGCGGGTCTCAGGAAACACCATATATTTT	CASSLRRVSGNTIYF
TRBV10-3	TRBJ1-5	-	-	TGTGCCATCAGTGAGTCAGGGGTGGATCAGCCCCAGCATTTT	CAISESGVDQPQHF
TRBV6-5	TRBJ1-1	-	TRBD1	TGTGCCAGCAGCGACAGGGGCCCGAACACTGAAGCTTTCTTT	CASSDRGPNTEAFF
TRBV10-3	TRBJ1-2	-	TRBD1	TGTGCCATCAGTGCAGGGGGGGATGGCTACACCTTC	CAISAGGDGYTF